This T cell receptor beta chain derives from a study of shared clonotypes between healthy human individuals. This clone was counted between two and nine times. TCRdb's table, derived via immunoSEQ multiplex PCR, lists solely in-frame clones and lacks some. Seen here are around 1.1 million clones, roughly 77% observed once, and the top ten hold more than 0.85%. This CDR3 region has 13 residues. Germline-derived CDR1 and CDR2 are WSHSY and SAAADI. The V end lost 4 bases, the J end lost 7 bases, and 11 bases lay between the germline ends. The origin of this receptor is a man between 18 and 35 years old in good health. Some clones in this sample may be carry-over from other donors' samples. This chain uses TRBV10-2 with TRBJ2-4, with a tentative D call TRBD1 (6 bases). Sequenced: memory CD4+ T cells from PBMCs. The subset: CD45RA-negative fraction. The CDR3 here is CASSGGRGNIQYF. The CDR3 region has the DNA TGCGCCAGCAGTGGGGGGCGAGGGAACATTCAGTACTTC.